This record concerns one T cell receptor (beta chain) sequence. Germline values: CDR1 SGDLS, CDR2 YYNGEE. This CDR3 is 15 amino acids long. J lost 5 bases, V lost 4 bases, and 5 bases had no gene match. Each cell subset's genomic DNA was divided evenly among several immunoSEQ plates. The table came from immunoSEQ multiplex PCR; TCRdb's copy has only in-frame clones and leaves some out. The table includes millions of clones, over 85% detected once. The sample comes from a study of shared clonotypes between healthy human individuals. This chain links TRBV9 with TRBJ2-5, with 13 positions matching TRBD2. This TCR was sampled from a man younger than 35 in good health. The sequenced sample was naive CD4+ T cells sorted from blood. The sample's subset: CD45RA+ positively selected. CDR3 DNA sequence: TGTGCCAGCAGCCGTGGACTAGCGGGAGCGGAGACCCAGTACTTC. It is translated as CASSRGLAGAETQYF. The whole variable domain, remainder taken from reference TRBV9 and TRBJ2-5, is DSGVTQTPKHLITATGQRVTLRCSPRSGDLSVYWYQQSLDQGLQFLIQYYNGEERAKGNILERFSAQQFPDLHSELNLSSLELGDSALYFCASSRGLAGAETQYFGPGTRLLVL.